The 32 T cell receptor beta chains below all came from one sample that was sequenced in a study of cytomegalovirus exposure and HLA in healthy donors. The primer mix had 60 Vbeta and 13 Jbeta primers. TCRdb keeps only in-frame clones here, not all; method: immunoSEQ multiplex PCR. The table records 130,000 or so clones, 77% of them present only once. Input material: PBMCs. These receptors were obtained from an older woman in good health and CMV-seronegative.

V usage is TRBV6-5 and J usage is TRBJ1-2, with 11 positions matching TRBD1. The CDR3 is 15 amino acids. In germline, CDR1 is MNHEY, CDR2 SVGAGI. Trimming removed 2 bases from V and 3 bases from J; junction bases left unmatched: 2. CDR3 residues: CASSYRDRGDYGYTF. In DNA, the CDR3 is TGTGCCAGCAGTTACAGGGACAGGGGGGACTATGGCTACACCTTC.

The chain recombines TRBV21-1 with TRBJ2-3; the listed D gene, TRBD2, was not tested against the DNA. TRBV21-1 is an annotated pseudogene. CDR3 length equals 18 residues. CDR3 region: CASSKVGIGGRSTDTQYF. The CDR3 DNA sequence: TGTGCCAGCAGCAAAGTCGGGATAGGCGGGAGAAGCACAGATACGCAGTATTTT.

This clone was counted only a few times. This chain joins TRBV23-1 and TRBJ2-3, with D maybe TRBD2 (5 bases). Being an ORF, TRBV23-1 has a function that is uncertain. The CDR3 spans 13 residues. Trimming removed 3 bases at V and 4 bases at J, with 8 bases between. Here the CDR3 reads CASSQGVPDTQYF. In nucleotides, the CDR3 is TGCGCCAGCAGTCAGGGAGTACCAGATACGCAGTATTTT.

The V call is TRBV19, the J call TRBJ2-1; the match to TRBD2 covers 7 bases. The CDR3 contains 16 residues. Per germline, CDR1 LNHDA and CDR2 SQIVND (reference sequence). The trim removed 3 bases at V and 11 bases at J, leaving 16 bases unmatched. CDR3 amino acids: CASSMSGGRGARKQFF. DNA for the CDR3: TGTGCCAGTAGTATGTCCGGCGGGAGAGGGGCTAGGAAGCAGTTCTTC. The full variable domain, in which reference TRBV19 and TRBJ2-1 provide the parts outside the CDR3, is DGGITQSPKYLFRKEGQNVTLSCEQNLNHDAMYWYRQDPGQGLRLIYYSQIVNDFQKGDIAEGYSVSREKKESFPLTVTSAQKNPTAFYLCASSMSGGRGARKQFFGPGTRLTVL.

This rearrangement joins TRBV19 to TRBJ2-4, with D possibly matching TRBD1 (5 bases). The CDR3 is made up of 17 amino acids. CDR1 and CDR2 from the germline V gene are LNHDA and SQIVND (reference sequence). Between the trimmed V and J ends, which lost 1 base and 0 bases, there was a span of 13 bases. CDR3 nucleotide sequence: TGTGCCAGTAGTATAGCCGGGTCAGGGATAGCCAAAAACATTCAGTACTTC. Translating gives CASSIAGSGIAKNIQYF.

The rearrangement uses TRBV5-1 and TRBJ1-6, with D possibly TRBD1 on 5 matching bases. CDR3 size: 17 residues. V was shortened by 4 bases and J by 3 bases, with 17 bases between the two germline ends. Germline V gene sequence: CDR1 SGHRS, CDR2 YFSETQ. CDR3 sequence reads: CASSPSGQGIYNSPLHF. CDR3 nucleotides: TGCGCCAGCAGCCCCTCTGGGCAGGGAATCTATAATTCACCCCTCCACTTT.

The chain employs TRBV7-9 and TRBJ2-7; D not certain. Trimming removed 5 bases at V and 2 bases at J, with 19 bases between. The CDR3 sequence is 16 residues long. Germline V gene lookup returns CDR1 SEHNR and CDR2 FQNEAQ (reference sequence). The chain's CDR3 is CASSPRALPNPYEQYF. As DNA, the CDR3 is TGTGCCAGCAGCCCCCGCGCCCTCCCGAACCCCTACGAGCAGTACTTC.

The V gene is TRBV2, the J gene TRBJ2-7, with 9 bases lining up with TRBD2. Trimming removed 7 bases from V and 2 bases from J; junction bases left unmatched: 6. Germline lookup yields CDR1 SNHLY and CDR2 FYNNEI. CDR3 length equals 14 residues. The CDR3 region has the DNA TGTGCCAGCACCGGCGGGGGGGTCACCTACGAGCAGTACTTC. This encodes CASTGGGVTYEQYF.

The DNA for the CDR3 is TGTGCCAGCAGTACCCCGACGACAGGGAGCTCCTACGAGCAGTACTTC. Encoded protein: CASSTPTTGSSYEQYF. V usage is TRBV27 and J usage is TRBJ2-7, with TRBD1 matching 7 bases. Germline CDR1 is MNHEY and CDR2 is SMNVEV (reference sequence). This CDR3 contains 16 residues. The V gene end was trimmed by 5 bases and the J gene end by 0 bases; junction bases not matched to a gene: 10.

This clone was seen once. The chain carries TRBV5-1 and TRBJ1-2; possible D gene TRBD1, 6 bases. CDR1 is SGHRS, CDR2 YFSETQ, per germline. The CDR3 runs to 16 residues. V gave up 1 base and J gave up 4 bases, with 17 bases separating them. The CDR3 DNA reads TGCGCCAGCAGCTTGTGGGGGGGGCGCGCTAGCTATGGCTACACCTTC. It specifies CASSLWGGRASYGYTF.

The chain is built from TRBV19 and TRBJ1-5; 9 nucleotides agree with TRBD1. Germline V CDR1 and CDR2: LNHDA, SQIVND (reference sequence). The CDR3 loop spans 15 amino acids. After removal of 7 bases from V and 4 bases from J, the junction contained 8 bases not matched to a gene. CDR3 sequence: CASTPGTGPNQPQHF. CDR3 sequence (DNA): TGTGCCAGTACTCCCGGGACAGGGCCTAATCAGCCCCAGCATTTT.

This chain uses TRBV7-8 with TRBJ1-5; 9 bases are shared with TRBD1. The V segment lost 5 bases and the J segment 0 bases; nucleotides outside the gene matches: 2. From germline, CDR1 is SGHVS and CDR2 FQNEAQ. The CDR3 has 15 residues. The CDR3 coding sequence is TGTGCCAGCAGCCAGGACAGGGGTAGCAATCAGCCCCAGCATTTT. This sequence encodes CASSQDRGSNQPQHF.

This chain connects TRBV19 to TRBJ1-6; D possibly corresponds to TRBD1 (6 bases). V was pared by 6 bases and J by 4 bases, with 10 bases between. Germline-derived CDR1 and CDR2 are LNHDA and SQIVND (reference sequence). This CDR3 is 14 amino acids long. CDR3 DNA sequence: TGTGCCAGTAGCGGACAGATTTATAATTCACCCCTCCACTTT. Translation gives CASSGQIYNSPLHF.

The chain joins TRBV2 to TRBJ1-4; the D gene is possibly TRBD1 (5 bases). The germline V gene has CDR1 SNHLY and CDR2 FYNNEI. The CDR3 length is 14 residues. The V end lost 4 bases, the J end lost 5 bases, and 11 bases lay between the germline ends. The CDR3 sequence is CASSAGRRNEKLFF. The CDR3 region has the DNA TGTGCCAGCAGTGCAGGGCGGAGAAATGAAAAACTGTTTTTT.

The J gene is TRBJ2-3, the V gene TRBV6-1; the match to TRBD2 covers 9 bases. This CDR3 spans 17 amino acids. CDR1 is MNHNS and CDR2 is SASEGT in the germline V gene. V lost 1 base and J lost 4; bases outside the gene matches: 9. CDR3 loop: CASSEVALAGVPDTQYF. The DNA of the CDR3 is TGTGCCAGCAGTGAAGTAGCCTTAGCGGGGGTACCAGATACGCAGTATTTT.

The genes are TRBV6-5 and TRBJ2-1; TRBD2 agrees at 11 bases. CDR3 size: 15 residues. After removal of 6 bases from V and 5 bases from J, the junction contained 6 bases not matched to a gene. Looked up from germline, CDR1 is MNHEY and CDR2 is SVGAGI. The CDR3 reads CASRIIAGGNNEQFF. The CDR3 nucleotides are TGTGCCAGCAGGATCATAGCGGGGGGGAACAATGAGCAGTTCTTC.

The chain employs TRBV4-1 and TRBJ1-2; TRBD1 matches 7 bases. Germline values: CDR1 MGHRA, CDR2 YSYEKL. V lost 4 bases to trimming and J lost 8 bases; unmatched junction nucleotides: 13. This CDR3 contains 15 residues. The DNA for the CDR3 is TGCGCCAGCAGCCCCCAGACAGGGCTACCCGGGGGCTACACCTTC. This encodes CASSPQTGLPGGYTF.

The chain recombines TRBV6-5 with TRBJ2-3, with 14 bases lining up with TRBD2. This CDR3 is built from 16 residues. V lost 4 bases and J lost 7; bases outside the gene matches: 7. Germline assignment: CDR1 MNHEY and CDR2 SVGAGI. The CDR3 loop is CASSFGLAGGGNTQYF. CDR3 bases: TGTGCCAGCAGTTTCGGACTAGCGGGAGGTGGAAATACGCAGTATTTT.

V is TRBV25-1 and J is TRBJ2-7, with a tentative D call TRBD2 (5 bases). V dropped 7 bases and J dropped 0 bases, with 16 bases sitting between them. Germline loops: CDR1 MGHDK, CDR2 SYGVNS. The CDR3 runs 15 residues. CDR3 residues: CASTPLEASSYEQYF. CDR3 bases: TGTGCCAGCACCCCTTTGGAGGCGTCCTCCTACGAGCAGTACTTC.

This clone was seen more than once but under ten times. The chain joins TRBV30 to TRBJ2-1; D perhaps matches TRBD1 (6 bases). Germline values: CDR1 GTSNPN, CDR2 SVGIG (reference sequence). V lost 0 bases, J lost 4 bases, and 13 bases lay in between. The CDR3 has 15 amino acids. The CDR3 sequence: CAWSVGGSVYNEQFF. CDR3 nucleotides: TGTGCCTGGAGTGTTGGGGGCTCGGTTTACAATGAGCAGTTCTTC.

The table lists this clone with a count of one. V gene TRBV5-4 combines with J gene TRBJ1-2, with D perhaps TRBD1 (5 bases). This CDR3 has 12 residues. Trimming took off 3 bases at V and 6 bases at J, with 9 bases between the two ends. Germline V CDR1 and CDR2: SGHNT, YYREEE (reference sequence). DNA for the CDR3: TGTGCCAGCAGCTCAGGGTATGATGGCTACACCTTC. Translated: CASSSGYDGYTF.

The V and J genes are TRBV7-8 and TRBJ1-5; weak D call: TRBD1 (6 bases). The CDR3 runs to 15 residues. V lost 5 bases and J 0 bases, leaving 11 bases between the germline ends. Germline assignment: CDR1 SGHVS and CDR2 FQNEAQ. Written as DNA, the CDR3 is TGTGCCAGCAGCGCGGACAGCAATAGCAATCAGCCCCAGCATTTT. This encodes CASSADSNSNQPQHF.

V gene TRBV5-6 combines with J gene TRBJ2-7, with 10 positions matching TRBD1. The CDR3 runs to 14 residues. The germline CDR1 and CDR2 sequences are SGHDT and YYEEEE. V was clipped by 3 bases and J by 1 base; unmatched bases: 1. The CDR3 coding sequence is TGTGCCAGCAGCTGGGGACAGGGGTCCTACGAGCAGTACTTC. It codes for CASSWGQGSYEQYF.

The chain is built from TRBV15 and TRBJ1-1; no clear D. Germline CDR1 LNHNV, CDR2 YYDKDF (reference sequence). CDR3 length equals 14 residues. The ends were cut back, 2 bases at V and 4 bases at J, with 11 bases in the middle. The CDR3 loop is CATSRPPSGTEAFF. Written as DNA, the CDR3 is TGTGCCACCAGCAGACCCCCCAGCGGCACTGAAGCTTTCTTT.

The chain couples TRBV18 to TRBJ2-7; D unresolved. Trimming left V 0 bases short and J 1 base short, with 4 bases between. CDR1 and CDR2 (germline): KGHSH, LQKENI. This CDR3 contains 13 residues. As DNA, the CDR3 is TGTGCCAGCTCACCACCTATTTCCTACGAGCAGTACTTC. Translated, it gives CASSPPISYEQYF.

A few counts support this clone. The chain employs TRBV13 and TRBJ2-3; 8 bases agree with TRBD2. Germline CDR1 PRHDT, CDR2 FYEKMQ (reference sequence). The V gene end was trimmed by 5 bases and the J gene end by 1 base; junction bases not matched to a gene: 2. The CDR3 totals 14 residues. CDR3 DNA: TGTGCCAGCAGCCAACTAGCGGGCACAGATACGCAGTATTTT. Protein sequence: CASSQLAGTDTQYF. Together with reference TRBV13 and TRBJ2-3, the CDR3 gives the full variable domain: AAGVIQSPRHLIKEKRETATLKCYPIPRHDTVYWYQQGPGQDPQFLISFYEKMQSDKGSIPDRFSAQQFSDYHSELNMSSLELGDSALYFCASSQLAGTDTQYFGPGTRLTVL.

The CDR3 nucleotides read TGTGCCAGCAGCAAGGGACTAGCGGGAGTCGTGTACGAGCAGTACTTC. Its protein is CASSKGLAGVVYEQYF. This rearrangement joins TRBV11-2 to TRBJ2-7; TRBD2 agrees at 14 bases. V trimming: 5 bases; J trimming: 4 bases; junction bases outside the gene matches: 7. This CDR3 contains 16 residues. Per the germline V gene, CDR1 is SGHAT and CDR2 is FQNNGV. The whole variable domain, remainder taken from reference TRBV11-2 and TRBJ2-7, is EAGVAQSPRYKIIEKRQSVAFWCNPISGHATLYWYQQILGQGPKLLIQFQNNGVVDDSQLPKDRFSAERLKGVDSTLKIQPAKLEDSAVYLCASSKGLAGVVYEQYFGPGTRLTVT.

This clone was counted between two and nine times. This chain uses TRBV27 with TRBJ1-5; D unresolved. The CDR3 runs to 15 residues. Germline-derived CDR1 and CDR2 are MNHEY and SMNVEV (reference sequence). Trimming stripped 2 bases from V and 0 bases from J, with 8 bases between. The chain's CDR3 is CASSLTTPSNQPQHF. For the CDR3, the DNA is TGTGCCAGCAGTTTAACAACCCCTAGCAATCAGCCCCAGCATTTT.

The V call is TRBV5-6, the J call TRBJ2-2, with TRBD2 as a possible D gene (6 bases). The CDR3 consists of 15 residues. The germline V gene encodes CDR1 SGHDT and CDR2 YYEEEE. V was clipped by 0 bases and J by 1 base, with 7 bases between them. The CDR3 bases are TGTGCCAGCAGCTTGGGGCGGGAGAACACCGGGGAGCTGTTTTTT. Translated, it gives CASSLGRENTGELFF.

The J gene is TRBJ2-7, the V gene TRBV7-9; 8 bases are a match to TRBD1. CDR3 length equals 14 residues. Germline CDR1 is SEHNR and CDR2 is FQNEAQ (reference sequence). The V and J ends lost 5 bases and 4 bases, in that order; junction bases with no gene match: 7. The CDR3 DNA is TGTGCCAGCAGCCTCGGACAGGGTGCTTACGAGCAGTACTTC. It yields the protein CASSLGQGAYEQYF.

The chain combines TRBV5-6 with TRBJ1-1; the D is unclear. This CDR3 comprises 14 residues. Trimming stripped 4 bases from V and 1 base from J, with 11 bases between. Germline loops: CDR1 SGHDT, CDR2 YYEEEE. This chain's CDR3 is CASSRVERNTEAFF. In nucleotides, the CDR3 is TGTGCCAGCAGCCGCGTGGAGCGGAACACTGAAGCTTTCTTT.

The chain employs TRBV30 and TRBJ1-2; no clear D gene. Trimming left V 0 bases short and J 6 bases short, with 11 bases between. Germline CDR1 reads GTSNPN; CDR2 reads SVGIG (reference sequence). There are 13 residues in the CDR3. As DNA, the CDR3 is TGTGCCTGGAGTGTCGGCCTTACAGATGGCTACACCTTC. It encodes CAWSVGLTDGYTF.